The TCR beta chain under discussion was sequenced for a study of PD-1 blockade in mismatch repair-deficient tumors. Germline V gene lookup returns CDR1 SGHTA and CDR2 FQGNSA. CDR3 length: 15 amino acids. Deletions cut 5 bases from V and 0 bases from J, with 11 bases between. Sequenced by immunoSEQ multiplex PCR; TCRdb stores in-frame clones only, minus some. The sample yields 40,000 or so clones, roughly 83% seen once. The sample in question was peripheral blood, obtained 4 weeks after starting pembrolizumab. The rearrangement joins TRBV7-2 to TRBJ1-5; unclear D gene. This clonotype was obtained from an adult with mismatch repair-deficient cancer. The CDR3 DNA reads TGTGCCAGCAGCCCCAGCGGGTATAGCAATCAGCCCCAGCATTTT. It translates to CASSPSGYSNQPQHF.